The TCR beta chain described here comes from a study of T cell responses to AZD1222 COVID-19 vaccine. Looking at the study overall: Second-dose groups at about 4 or about 12 weeks were pooled. Study outcomes and limitations: Only a handful of AZD1222 recipients, about six in all, had baseline seropositivity. Donor demographics were predominantly white British with a female majority; clonal diversity may be underestimated. Nearly half of spike-specific TCRs reportedly target variant regions that are unmutated in the B.1.351 and B.1.1.7 variants.

This clone appeared a single time. Its antigen is still unknown. TCRdb's copy holds only in-frame clones and misses some; the assay was immunoSEQ multiplex PCR. The data hold about 110,000 clones, with about 81% observed a single time. CDR1 and CDR2 (germline): LGHDT, YNNKEL (reference sequence). CDR3 length: 18 amino acids. Trimming pared 3 bases from V and 2 bases from J, leaving 20 bases between. The material was peripheral blood, obtained on day 0 of AZD1222 vaccination. The chain joins TRBV3-1 (or the pseudogene TRBV3-2) to TRBJ2-1; perhaps D is TRBD1 or TRBD2 (6 bases each). This receptor was taken from an adult in good health. In DNA form, the CDR3 reads TGTGCCAGCAGCCACGGACCCGTTACAGGGAGGACCTACAATGAGCAGTTCTTC. Amino acid sequence: CASSHGPVTGRTYNEQFF.